The 27 T cell receptor beta chains given below trace back to one sample, sequenced in a study of identical twins. One entry per CDR3 protein results from TCRdb running MiXCR on the 5' RACE reads. This repertoire shows approximately 300,000 distinct CDR3 sequences, 9.5% found once; its top ten account for approximately 7%. These sequences were also reported in another study, on yellow fever vaccine responses in identical twins.

The sample consisted of CD8+ T cells sorted from blood. All receptors derive from a woman between 18 and 29 years old in good health.

This clonotype has more than one count but fewer than ten. V usage is TRBV4-1 and J usage is TRBJ1-6; D unresolved. Germline CDR1 and CDR2: MGHRA and YSYEKL. With 0 bases removed from V and 14 bases from J, the gap between germline ends came to 11 bases. The CDR3 has 13 residues. CDR3 DNA sequence: TGCGCCAGCAGCCAAGAGAAGGGCTGGGCCCTCCACTTT. Translating it yields CASSQEKGWALHF.

This clonotype occurred many times. The chain has TRBV10-3 and TRBJ2-3, with D possibly TRBD1 on 6 matching bases. Germline assignment: CDR1 ENHRY and CDR2 SYGVKD. There are 18 residues in the CDR3. Trimming took off 2 bases at V and 2 bases at J, with 20 bases between the two ends. CDR3 sequence reads: CAISETRDTYALTDTQYF. The CDR3 nucleotides read TGTGCCATCAGTGAGACTCGGGACACCTACGCCCTCACAGATACGCAGTATTTT.

This clonotype showed up just a few times. The chain recombines TRBV5-1 with TRBJ2-1; D ambiguous. V was shortened by 2 bases and J by 0 bases, with 9 bases between the two germline ends. CDR3 length: 15 amino acids. Germline-derived CDR1 and CDR2 are SGHRS and YFSETQ. In DNA form, the CDR3 reads TGCGCCAGCAGCTTAACTTTCAACTCCTACAATGAGCAGTTCTTC. Translation gives CASSLTFNSYNEQFF.

CDR3 amino acids: CASSAETRWDNEQFF. CDR3 DNA: TGTGCCAGCAGCGCCGAGACAAGGTGGGACAATGAGCAGTTCTTC. This chain joins TRBV9 and TRBJ2-1; D gene uncertain. The CDR3 extends over 15 amino acids. Germline CDR1 reads SGDLS; CDR2 reads YYNGEE. V was shortened by 3 bases and J by 5 bases, with 15 bases between the two germline ends.

The sample holds many counts of this clonotype. This chain links TRBV7-9 with TRBJ1-3; the D is unclear. The V gene lost 6 bases and the J gene lost 4 bases, with 16 bases spanning the gap. The germline CDR1 and CDR2 sequences are SEHNR and FQNEAQ (reference sequence). The CDR3 is 15 residues long. The CDR3 protein is CASSPAVSGGNTIYF. Written as DNA, the CDR3 is TGTGCCAGCAGTCCCGCGGTATCGGGGGGAAACACCATATATTTT. Drawing the rest from reference TRBV7-9 and TRBJ1-3, the complete variable domain is DTGVSQNPRHKITKRGQNVTFRCDPISEHNRLYWYRQTLGQGPEFLTYFQNEAQLEKSRLLSDRFSAERPKGSFSTLEIQRTEQGDSAMYLCASSPAVSGGNTIYFGEGSWLTVV.

This clonotype was recorded many times. The chain recombines TRBV14 with TRBJ2-1; D perhaps matches TRBD1 (7 bases). The CDR3 sequence is 14 residues long. Germline loops: CDR1 SGHDN, CDR2 FVKESK. The germline V and J ends were trimmed by 5 bases and 3 bases, with 11 bases remaining between them. The CDR3 DNA reads TGTGCCAGCAGCGGGCGGGACAGCTACAATGAGCAGTTCTTC. It translates to CASSGRDSYNEQFF.

This clonotype was seen only a few times. The chain is built from TRBV11-2 and TRBJ2-5; D is ambiguous. Trimming shortened V by 11 bases and J by 5 bases, and 21 bases separated the two germline ends. The CDR3 consists of 14 residues. Germline V lookup: CDR1 SGHAT, CDR2 FQNNGV. The DNA of the CDR3 is TGTGCCTCCCTGGCAGCACACCAAGGGGAGACCCAGTACTTC. Amino acids: CASLAAHQGETQYF.

This clonotype showed up just a few times. The CDR3 DNA is TGTGCCAGCAGCTCAGACAGGGGCCACACCGGGGAGCTGTTTTTT. It encodes CASSSDRGHTGELFF. The chain is built from TRBV7-8 and TRBJ2-2; 8 nucleotides match TRBD1. V shed 4 bases, J shed 3 bases, and the junction held 4 bases outside the gene matches. This CDR3 spans 15 amino acids. CDR1 is SGHVS, CDR2 FQNEAQ, per germline.

This clonotype was detected only a few times. The V and J genes are TRBV20-1 and TRBJ1-4; TRBD1 matches at 8 bases. The CDR3 sequence is 14 residues long. The germline CDR1 and CDR2 sequences are DFQATT and SNEGSKA (reference sequence). With 3 bases clipped from V and 5 bases from J, the junction kept 5 bases outside the gene matches. The CDR3 spells CSARTGVLNEKLFF. The CDR3 nucleotides are TGCAGTGCTAGGACAGGGGTCCTAAATGAAAAACTGTTTTTT.

This clonotype was detected many times. The chain has TRBV10-3 and TRBJ2-5, with unresolved D. Germline V gene lookup returns CDR1 ENHRY and CDR2 SYGVKD. V dropped 2 bases and J dropped 5 bases, with 9 bases sitting between them. The CDR3 has 13 amino acids. The CDR3, as DNA: TGTGCCATCAGTGAGCTCAGTCGGGAGACCCAGTACTTC. Its protein is CAISELSRETQYF.

The V call is TRBV6-5, the J call TRBJ1-1, with D perhaps TRBD1 (5 bases). The length of the CDR3 is 14 residues. The germline V gene has CDR1 MNHEY and CDR2 SVGAGI. V dropped 4 bases and J dropped 3 bases, with 12 bases sitting between them. The CDR3 bases are TGTGCCAGCAGTTCTCTGCAGGGCGACACTGAAGCTTTCTTT. It codes for CASSSLQGDTEAFF.

This clonotype has at least ten counts. The chain couples TRBV4-2 to TRBJ1-2; tentatively, D is TRBD1 (5 bases). Germline V gene data show CDR1 as LGHNA and CDR2 as YNFKEQ. Trimming took off 0 bases at V and 2 bases at J, with 16 bases between the two ends. This CDR3 is built from 17 residues. The CDR3, as DNA: TGTGCCAGCAGCCAAGAGAGGCTGCCCAGGGAGAACTATGGCTACACCTTC. It encodes CASSQERLPRENYGYTF.

The chain joins TRBV7-6 to TRBJ2-3; TRBD1 aligns across 9 bases. CDR3 length: 14 residues. The germline V gene has CDR1 SGHVS and CDR2 FNYEAQ. Losses at the gene ends were 4 bases for V and 6 bases for J; bases not matched to a gene: 5. The CDR3 DNA follows: TGTGCCAGCAGCTCCCGGACAGGGGAGGATACGCAGTATTTT. This codes for CASSSRTGEDTQYF.

This clonotype was recorded a few times. V is TRBV29-1 and J is TRBJ2-5; 9 nucleotides match TRBD1. Germline V lookup: CDR1 SQVTM, CDR2 ANQGSEA. The junction had 8 bases not matched to a gene; V was cut back by 2 bases and J by 1 base. The CDR3 runs 16 residues. Here the CDR3 DNA reads TGCAGCGTTGAAAAGGGGACGACAGGGGGCCAAGAGACCCAGTACTTC. Amino acid sequence: CSVEKGTTGGQETQYF.

The genes are TRBV4-3 and TRBJ2-1; D might be TRBD1 or TRBD2, each matching 7 bases. Germline CDR1 reads LGHNA; CDR2 reads YSLEER. V lost 2 bases, J lost 9 bases, and 17 bases lay in between. CDR3 size: 15 residues. The CDR3 region is CASSQYRQGGSEQFF. In DNA form, the CDR3 reads TGCGCCAGCAGCCAATACCGACAGGGCGGGAGTGAGCAGTTCTTC.

This clonotype was counted only a few times. This sequence joins TRBV30 and TRBJ2-1; 7 nucleotides align to TRBD2. Germline assignment: CDR1 GTSNPN and CDR2 SVGIG (reference sequence). The CDR3 sequence is 12 residues long. The trim removed 2 bases at V and 9 bases at J, leaving 4 bases unmatched. CDR3 DNA: TGTGCCTGGAGTCGACTAGCCTCTGAGCAGTTCTTC. It specifies CAWSRLASEQFF.

This clonotype was recorded at least ten times. The chain has TRBV20-1 and TRBJ1-1, with D tentatively TRBD1 (6 bases). Per the germline V gene, CDR1 is DFQATT and CDR2 is SNEGSKA (reference sequence). The CDR3 has 15 residues. Trimming cost V 0 bases and J 4 bases, with 15 bases left between them. CDR3 amino acids: CSARDFRGRITEAFF. CDR3 sequence (DNA): TGCAGTGCTAGAGATTTCCGGGGGCGCATCACTGAAGCTTTCTTT.

Many counts were recorded for this clonotype. This chain links TRBV6-5 with TRBJ2-7, with a weak D call TRBD1 (5 bases). Germline assignment: CDR1 MNHEY and CDR2 SVGAGI. V was pared by 0 bases and J by 3 bases, with 6 bases between. This CDR3 is built from 13 residues. This chain's CDR3 is CASSYSTVYEQYF. The CDR3 nucleotides read TGTGCCAGCAGTTACTCGACAGTCTACGAGCAGTACTTC.

The chain carries TRBV28 and TRBJ1-5; no clear D. Per germline, CDR1 MDHEN and CDR2 SYDVKM. The CDR3 consists of 14 residues. The V end was cut by 5 bases, the J end by 5 bases, with 13 bases between. The CDR3 is CASSSVGFDQPQHF. The DNA of the CDR3 is TGTGCCAGCAGTAGTGTCGGCTTCGATCAGCCCCAGCATTTT.

This chain uses TRBV6-2 or TRBV6-3 with TRBJ2-7, with D unresolved. The CDR3 runs 12 residues. V was cut by 2 bases and J by 3 bases, with 5 bases left in between. Germline loops: CDR1 MNHEY, CDR2 SVGEGT. The CDR3 nucleotides read TGTGCCAGCAGTTACCAAGTCTACGAGCAGTACTTC. Translation: CASSYQVYEQYF.

This chain uses TRBV6-5 with TRBJ2-7; a weak D match, TRBD1 (6 bases). Per germline, CDR1 MNHEY and CDR2 SVGAGI. The CDR3 extends over 17 amino acids. The ends were cut back, 6 bases at V and 2 bases at J, with 23 bases in the middle. DNA for the CDR3: TGTGCCAGCAGAATACTCAGACAGGAAAATGCAACCTACGAGCAGTACTTC. Its translation: CASRILRQENATYEQYF.

The CDR3 DNA is TGTGCCAGCAGTTTATCAGCGGGGGCTGGGGCCAACGTCCTGACTTTC. As protein: CASSLSAGAGANVLTF. The gene calls are TRBV27 and TRBJ2-6; 8 bases align to TRBD2. The CDR3 is made up of 16 amino acids. With 0 bases clipped from V and 2 bases from J, the junction kept 0 bases outside the gene matches. Germline lookup yields CDR1 MNHEY and CDR2 SMNVEV (reference sequence).

This rearrangement joins TRBV10-3 to TRBJ2-5; 8 bases align to TRBD1. The CDR3 length is 13 residues. The germline V gene encodes CDR1 ENHRY and CDR2 SYGVKD. The J segment lost 2 bases and the V segment lost 6 bases, leaving 2 bases of the junction unmatched. CDR3: CAISRQGQETQYF. The CDR3 DNA reads TGTGCCATCAGCAGACAGGGGCAAGAGACCCAGTACTTC.

The gene calls are TRBV12-5 and TRBJ2-5; TRBD2 matches at 9 bases. CDR3 length: 16 residues. Germline V CDR1 and CDR2: LGHNT, FRNRAP. Unmatched junction bases numbered 5, after V lost 3 bases and J lost 0 bases. The CDR3 nucleotides read TGTGCTAGTGGTTTCATGCGGGAGGGCGACCAAGAGACCCAGTACTTC. Encoded protein: CASGFMREGDQETQYF.

The chain links TRBV4-3 to TRBJ2-4; TRBD2 aligns across 10 bases. The CDR3 covers 15 residues. J was trimmed by 10 bases and V by 4 bases; bases with no gene match: 10. Germline CDR1 and CDR2: LGHNA and YSLEER. The CDR3 region has the DNA TGCGCCAGCAGCCCCAATCTAGCGGGAGTAATGATTCAGTACTTC. Translating gives CASSPNLAGVMIQYF.

This clonotype was seen ten or more times. The CDR3 DNA sequence: TGCAGCGTGGACAGGGACATTAGCACAGATACGCAGTATTTT. Protein product: CSVDRDISTDTQYF. The chain uses TRBV29-1 and TRBJ2-3, with 8 bases identical to TRBD1. With V trimmed by 6 bases and J by 0 bases, 5 bases remained unmatched. The CDR3 loop spans 14 amino acids. The germline V gene has CDR1 SQVTM and CDR2 ANQGSEA.

The gene calls are TRBV24-1 and TRBJ2-1; D is unresolved. Germline values: CDR1 KGHDR, CDR2 SFDVKD. The CDR3 is 13 residues long. Deletions cut 4 bases from V and 9 bases from J, with 12 bases between. The CDR3 sequence: CATSEGRSGEQFF. The CDR3 DNA follows: TGTGCCACCAGTGAGGGCAGGTCAGGTGAGCAGTTCTTC.